Listed here is a single T cell receptor (beta chain). Its specific antigen is unknown. Per-base quality was not reported, and no clone a single base away is much larger than it. The sample comes from a study of siplizumab effects on memory and regulatory T cells (dated by TCRdb to between 2017 and 2020). About the investigation overall: The study looked at the effect of siplizumab, an anti-CD2 antibody, on alloreactive T-cell subsets in allogeneic mixed lymphocyte reactions made from human PBMCs. General study outcomes and caveats: The suppressive function of proliferating Tregs from siplizumab cultures was not functionally confirmed. For roughly 75-96% of proliferating CD4+ or CD8+ clones, no naive or memory phenotype could be assigned. Among mappable alloreactive CD4+ clones, an average Treg-derived fraction of about 69% was observed with siplizumab, compared with 25% to 30% in control reactions. The cumulative frequency of alloreactive sequences traceable to unstimulated CD4+ memory T cells was significantly reduced by siplizumab. Because sequences at frequencies below about 10^-5 were poorly captured, only a minor fraction of alloreactive clones could be mapped back to unstimulated subsets. Unstimulated naive T cells appeared more diverse than memory T cells, and naive cells seemed to contribute substantially to the alloresponse.

The method behind the library was the immunoSEQ multiplex PCR assay. About 10^5 TCR templates per sample were assayed by the deep sequencing platform. Genomic DNA extracted from sorted T cells was used for TCRbeta CDR3 sequencing. The authors' analysis ran thus. The R programming language was used for clonal analysis of TCRbeta CDR3 data. Unstimulated samples were compared with post-reaction CFSE-low samples to define alloreactive CD4+ and CD8+ clones. Regulatory or non-regulatory origin was assigned to alloreactive CD4+ clones by matching of sequences to sorted unstimulated Treg and non-Treg repertoires. The table was pulled from immuneACCESS by TCRdb, which kept in-frame rearrangements only. Such tables lose some clones; where checked, under half of the loss comes from unresolved V genes, and the rest has no known cause. V and J calls and clone size follow that table, whereas D and trimming were derived from the DNA. A total of about 46,000 clones appear in this sample, over 85% of them only once. 17% of the sample is taken by the ten largest.

Sorted unstimulated T cells and proliferating T cells recovered from mixed lymphocyte reactions were subjected to TCRbeta CDR3 sequencing. Fresh whole blood from fewer than twelve HLA-typed healthy donors was used to isolate PBMCs. The sequenced material came from CD8+ T cells sorted from blood. The clonotype originates from a human donor in good health.

The CDR3 here reads CASSLVDGSPSTGELFF. The DNA sequence is TGTGCCAGCAGCTTAGTGGACGGCTCTCCCTCGACCGGGGAGCTGTTTTTT. Recombination joined TRBV7-9 with TRBJ2-2; a confident D gene designation cannot be given. Deletion took 1 base off V and 5 bases off J, with a span of 17 bases between the germline ends. Including the terminal cysteine and phenylalanine, the CDR3 comprises 17 residues. The only DNA kept is the CDR3, 51 bases in frame from the first base. CDR1 and CDR2, looked up from the germline V gene (reference sequence), are SEHNR and FQNEAQ.